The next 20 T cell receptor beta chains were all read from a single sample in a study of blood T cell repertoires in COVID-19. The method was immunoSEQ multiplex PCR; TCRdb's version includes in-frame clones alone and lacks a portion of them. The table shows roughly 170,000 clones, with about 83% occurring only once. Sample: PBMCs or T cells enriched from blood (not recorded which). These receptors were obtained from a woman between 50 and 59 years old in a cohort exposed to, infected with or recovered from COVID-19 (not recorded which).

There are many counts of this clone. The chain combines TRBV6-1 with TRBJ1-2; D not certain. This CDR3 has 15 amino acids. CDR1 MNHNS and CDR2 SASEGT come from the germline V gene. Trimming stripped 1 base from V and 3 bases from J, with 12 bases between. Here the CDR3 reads CASSEEFGFYYGYTF. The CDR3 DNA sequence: TGTGCCAGCAGTGAAGAGTTCGGGTTCTACTATGGCTACACCTTC.

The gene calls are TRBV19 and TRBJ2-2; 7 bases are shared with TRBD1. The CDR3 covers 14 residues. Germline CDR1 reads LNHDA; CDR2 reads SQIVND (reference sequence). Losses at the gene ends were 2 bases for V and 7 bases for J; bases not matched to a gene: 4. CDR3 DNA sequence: TGTGCCAGTAGTATACCTACAGGGGTCGGGGAGCTGTTTTTT. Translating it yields CASSIPTGVGELFF.

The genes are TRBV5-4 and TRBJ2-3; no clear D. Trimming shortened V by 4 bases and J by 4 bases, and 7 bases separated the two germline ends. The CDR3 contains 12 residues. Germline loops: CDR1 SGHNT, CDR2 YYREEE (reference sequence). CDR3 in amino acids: CASSQVADTQYF. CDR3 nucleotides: TGTGCCAGCAGCCAGGTAGCAGATACGCAGTATTTT.

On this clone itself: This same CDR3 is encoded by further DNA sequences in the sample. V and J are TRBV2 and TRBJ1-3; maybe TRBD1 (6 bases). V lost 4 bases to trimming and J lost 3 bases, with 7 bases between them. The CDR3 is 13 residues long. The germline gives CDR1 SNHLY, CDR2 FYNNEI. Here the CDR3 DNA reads TGTGCCAGCAGTGGGACAGTTGGAAACACCATATATTTT. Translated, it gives CASSGTVGNTIYF.

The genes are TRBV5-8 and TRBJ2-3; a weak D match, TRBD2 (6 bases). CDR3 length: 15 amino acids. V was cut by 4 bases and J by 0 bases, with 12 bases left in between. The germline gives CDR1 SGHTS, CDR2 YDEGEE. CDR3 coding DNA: TGTGCCAGCAGCGTCGGGACTGCTAGCACAGATACGCAGTATTTT. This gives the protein CASSVGTASTDTQYF.

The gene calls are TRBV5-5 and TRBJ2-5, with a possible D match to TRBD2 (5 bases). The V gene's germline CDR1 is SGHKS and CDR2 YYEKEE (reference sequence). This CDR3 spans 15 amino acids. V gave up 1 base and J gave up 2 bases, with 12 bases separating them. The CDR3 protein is CASSLIAGIQETQYF. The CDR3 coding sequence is TGTGCCAGCAGCTTGATTGCCGGGATACAAGAGACCCAGTACTTC.

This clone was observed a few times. CDR3 region: CASSSGGSATGELFF. The CDR3 DNA is TGTGCCAGTAGTTCAGGGGGCAGCGCCACCGGGGAGCTGTTTTTT. The rearrangement joins TRBV19 to TRBJ2-2, with 8 bases fitting TRBD1. V shed 5 bases, J shed 4 bases, and the junction held 6 bases outside the gene matches. The germline V gene has CDR1 LNHDA and CDR2 SQIVND (reference sequence). This CDR3 spans 15 amino acids.

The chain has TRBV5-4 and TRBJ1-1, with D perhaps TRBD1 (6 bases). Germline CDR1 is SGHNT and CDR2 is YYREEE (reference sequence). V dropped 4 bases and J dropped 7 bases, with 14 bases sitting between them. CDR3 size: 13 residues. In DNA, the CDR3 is TGTGCCAGCAGCCAAGGACAGAGAGATGAAGCTTTCTTT. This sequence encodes CASSQGQRDEAFF.

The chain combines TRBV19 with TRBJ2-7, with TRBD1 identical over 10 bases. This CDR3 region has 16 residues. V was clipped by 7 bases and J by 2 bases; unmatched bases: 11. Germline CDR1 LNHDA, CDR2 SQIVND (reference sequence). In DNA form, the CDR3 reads TGTGCCAGTACCTACGCGGCGACAGGGGGCACCTACGAGCAGTACTTC. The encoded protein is CASTYAATGGTYEQYF.

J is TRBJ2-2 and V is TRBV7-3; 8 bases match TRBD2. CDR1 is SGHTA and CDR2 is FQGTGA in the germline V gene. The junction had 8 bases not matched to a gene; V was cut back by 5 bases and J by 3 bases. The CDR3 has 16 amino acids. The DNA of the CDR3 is TGTGCCAGCAGCCCATCGGGGCGGGGGGACACCGGGGAGCTGTTTTTT. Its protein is CASSPSGRGDTGELFF.

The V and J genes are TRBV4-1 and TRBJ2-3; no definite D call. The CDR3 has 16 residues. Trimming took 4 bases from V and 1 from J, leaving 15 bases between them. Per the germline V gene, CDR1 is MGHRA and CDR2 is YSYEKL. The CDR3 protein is CASSLPLAARTDTQYF. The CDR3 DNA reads TGCGCCAGCAGCCTACCCCTGGCGGCCCGCACAGATACGCAGTATTTT.

The CDR3 region is CASSSPRAGTYEQYF. CDR3 coding DNA: TGTGCCAGCAGCTCGCCAAGAGCGGGTACCTACGAGCAGTACTTC. The rearrangement uses TRBV7-8 and TRBJ2-7, with D possibly being TRBD2 (6 bases). The CDR3 covers 15 residues. CDR1 is SGHVS and CDR2 is FQNEAQ in the germline V gene. Deletions cut 4 bases from V and 2 bases from J, with 15 bases between.

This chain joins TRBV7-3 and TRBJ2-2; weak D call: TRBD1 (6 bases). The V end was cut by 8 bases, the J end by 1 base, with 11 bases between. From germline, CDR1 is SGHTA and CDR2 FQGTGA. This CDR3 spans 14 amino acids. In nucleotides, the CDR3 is TGTGCCAGCGCGTTGACAGGGAACACCGGGGAGCTGTTTTTT. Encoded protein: CASALTGNTGELFF. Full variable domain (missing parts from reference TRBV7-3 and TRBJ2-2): GAGVSQTPSNKVTEKGKYVELRCDPISGHTALYWYRQSLGQGPEFLIYFQGTGAADDSGLPNDRFFAVRPEGSVSTLKIQRTERGDSAVYLCASALTGNTGELFFGEGSRLTVL.

The CDR3 reads CASSRTNTEAFF. The DNA for the CDR3 is TGTGCCAGCAGTCGAACAAACACTGAAGCTTTCTTT. The chain recombines TRBV11-2 with TRBJ1-1; no firm D call. Trimming took 6 bases from V and 2 from J, leaving 7 bases between them. The CDR3 extends over 12 amino acids. Germline lookup yields CDR1 SGHAT and CDR2 FQNNGV.

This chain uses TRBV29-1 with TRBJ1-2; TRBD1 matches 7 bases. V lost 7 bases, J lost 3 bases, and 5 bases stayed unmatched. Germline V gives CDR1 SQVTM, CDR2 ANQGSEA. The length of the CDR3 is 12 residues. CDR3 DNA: TGCAGCGCGAGGGGGCTTTACTATGGCTACACCTTC. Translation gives CSARGLYYGYTF.

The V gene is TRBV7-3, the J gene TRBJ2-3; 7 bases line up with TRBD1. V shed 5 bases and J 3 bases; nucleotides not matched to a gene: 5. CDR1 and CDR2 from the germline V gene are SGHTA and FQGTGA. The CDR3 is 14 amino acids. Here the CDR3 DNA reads TGTGCCAGCAGCGGATCAGGGGGAACAGATACGCAGTATTTT. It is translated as CASSGSGGTDTQYF.

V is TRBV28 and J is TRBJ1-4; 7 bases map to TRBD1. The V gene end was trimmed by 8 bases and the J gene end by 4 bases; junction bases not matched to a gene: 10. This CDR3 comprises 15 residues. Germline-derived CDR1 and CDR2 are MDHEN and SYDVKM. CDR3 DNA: TGTGCCAGCCGCGACAGGGAAGCGTTTAATGAAAAACTGTTTTTT. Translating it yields CASRDREAFNEKLFF.

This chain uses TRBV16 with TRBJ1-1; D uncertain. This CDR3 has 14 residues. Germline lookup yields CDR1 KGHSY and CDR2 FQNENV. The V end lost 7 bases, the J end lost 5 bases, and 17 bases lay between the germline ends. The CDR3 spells CASTRELGGTEAFF. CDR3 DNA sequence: TGTGCCAGCACCCGGGAGTTAGGAGGGACTGAAGCTTTCTTT.

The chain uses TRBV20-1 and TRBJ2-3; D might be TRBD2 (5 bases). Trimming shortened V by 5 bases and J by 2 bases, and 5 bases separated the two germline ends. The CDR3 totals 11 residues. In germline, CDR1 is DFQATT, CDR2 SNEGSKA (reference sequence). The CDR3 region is CSADYTDTQYF. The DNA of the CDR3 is TGCAGTGCTGACTACACAGATACGCAGTATTTT.

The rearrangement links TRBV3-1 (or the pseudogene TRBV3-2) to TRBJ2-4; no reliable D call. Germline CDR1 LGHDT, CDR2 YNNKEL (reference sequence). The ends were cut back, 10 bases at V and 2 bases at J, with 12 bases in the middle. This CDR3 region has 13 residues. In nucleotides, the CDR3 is TGTGCCACCGGAGAGAGGACCAAAAACATTCAGTACTTC. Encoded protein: CATGERTKNIQYF.